Following are 5 T cell receptor beta chains from one sample sequenced in a study of blood T cell repertoires in COVID-19. The protocol was immunoSEQ multiplex PCR, while the TCRdb copy is restricted to in-frame clones and leaves out a portion. Among about 120,000 clones listed, 79% were seen once. Sequenced material: peripheral blood. The receptors were gathered from a man aged 35 to 55 with active or convalescent COVID-19.

The chain links TRBV14 to TRBJ1-5; D ambiguous. Between the trimmed V and J ends, which lost 4 bases and 7 bases, there was a span of 20 bases. CDR1 is SGHDN and CDR2 is FVKESK in the germline V gene. This CDR3 contains 16 residues. The CDR3 sequence: CASSPLVAGKYQPQHF. Written as DNA, the CDR3 is TGTGCCAGCAGCCCCCTCGTGGCGGGGAAATACCAGCCCCAGCATTTT.

The rearrangement joins TRBV20-1 to TRBJ2-3, with 13 bases lining up with TRBD2. V was pared by 3 bases and J by 2 bases, with 5 bases of the junction left unmatched. This CDR3 comprises 16 residues. Germline-derived CDR1 and CDR2 are DFQATT and SNEGSKA (reference sequence). The CDR3 loop reads CSASPGLAGFTDTQYF. The DNA of the CDR3 is TGCAGTGCTAGTCCGGGACTAGCGGGATTCACAGATACGCAGTATTTT.

The genes are TRBV11-2 and TRBJ1-2, with a tentative D call TRBD1 (5 bases). The V gene's germline CDR1 is SGHAT and CDR2 FQNNGV. Trimming removed 1 base from V and 7 bases from J, with 10 bases in between. The CDR3 is 13 amino acids. CDR3: CASSLGRAGGYTF. DNA of the CDR3: TGTGCCAGCAGCTTAGGCAGGGCAGGTGGCTACACCTTC.

This chain connects TRBV11-2 to TRBJ2-3, with 11 bases matching TRBD2. Germline lookup yields CDR1 SGHAT and CDR2 FQNNGV. Trimming removed 3 bases from V and 5 bases from J; junction bases left unmatched: 4. This CDR3 region has 15 residues. DNA of the CDR3: TGTGCCAGCAGCTTCCTAGCGGGGGGTGGAGATACGCAGTATTTT. This sequence encodes CASSFLAGGGDTQYF.

The J gene is TRBJ2-7, the V gene TRBV29-1, with D possibly matching TRBD1 (5 bases). The V gene's germline CDR1 is SQVTM and CDR2 ANQGSEA. Trimming took 1 base from V and 7 from J, leaving 11 bases between them. The CDR3 runs to 12 residues. The CDR3 reads CSVEGQGREQYF. The CDR3 DNA reads as TGCAGCGTTGAAGGGCAGGGAAGAGAGCAGTACTTC.